Listed below are T cell receptor beta chains from one sample, sequenced in a study of cytomegalovirus exposure and HLA in healthy donors. Sequencing used immunoSEQ multiplex PCR; TCRdb keeps in-frame clones, though not all of them. The sample holds approximately 80,000 clones, 70% to 75% seen once. The sample comprised PBMCs. All receptors come from a man aged 60-69 years in good health and CMV-seronegative. The CDR3 runs from the conserved cysteine through the conserved F or W. The D gene is left open where the match is weak. The listing skips clone size in some rows; elsewhere it reads once, few, many or a size class.

size: NA
D: NA
V: TRBV5-6
J: TRBJ1-2
DNA: TGTGCCAGCAGCTTAGAGGGCGGCTACACCTTC
CDR3: CASSLEGGYTF

size: NA
D: TRBD1
V: TRBV6-5
J: TRBJ2-2
DNA: TGTGCCAGCAGGGAACAGGGGGCGGGCGGGGAGCTGTTTTTT
CDR3: CASREQGAGGELFF

size: NA
D: TRBD1
V: TRBV5-1
J: TRBJ1-1
DNA: TGCGCCAGCAGCCCCCGACAGGGGAGCACTGAAGCTTTCTTT
CDR3: CASSPRQGSTEAFF

size: NA
D: NA
V: TRBV30
J: TRBJ1-5
DNA: TGTGCCTGGATTGGGCGACTAGTTCAGCCCCAGCATTTT
CDR3: CAWIGRLVQPQHF

size: NA
D: NA
V: TRBV30
J: TRBJ1-1
DNA: TGTGCCTGGAATCGACAGCTCATGAACACTGAAGCTTTCTTT
CDR3: CAWNRQLMNTEAFF

size: NA
D: NA
V: TRBV2
J: TRBJ1-6
DNA: TGTGCCAGCAGCCCCTTCGACAGCAGCAATTCACCCCTCCACTTT
CDR3: CASSPFDSSNSPLHF

size: NA
D: NA
V: TRBV9
J: TRBJ1-3
DNA: TGTGCCAGCAGCGGGGAGGGGGGGGGCGCAGACACCATATATTTT
CDR3: CASSGEGGGADTIYF

size: NA
D: NA
V: TRBV10-3
J: TRBJ1-1
DNA: TGTGCCATCAGTGAGTCGGCTACAGTTCTCGACACTGAAGCTTTCTTT
CDR3: CAISESATVLDTEAFF

size: NA
D: TRBD1
V: TRBV29-1
J: TRBJ2-7
DNA: TGCAGCGTTGAGGGACAGGGCAGCTCCTACGAGCAGTACTTC
CDR3: CSVEGQGSSYEQYF

size: once
D: NA
V: TRBV21-1
J: TRBJ1-1
DNA: TGTGCCAGCAGCAAAGAAGAGGGACAGGAGAGATACGGCGCTGAAGCTTTCTTT
CDR3: CASSKEEGQERYGAEAFF

size: NA
D: TRBD1
V: TRBV7-2
J: TRBJ1-4
DNA: TGTGCCAGCAGCTTCAGCTACGGGACAGGCAACGAAAAACTGTTTTTT
CDR3: CASSFSYGTGNEKLFF

size: NA
D: TRBD1
V: TRBV2
J: TRBJ2-5
DNA: TGTGCCAGCACCAAGGACAGGGAGGCCCAGTACTTC
CDR3: CASTKDREAQYF

size: NA
D: NA
V: TRBV21-1
J: TRBJ1-1
DNA: TGTGCCAGCAGCATTTCCGGGACAGGAAACACTGAAGCTTTCTTT
CDR3: CASSISGTGNTEAFF

size: few
D: TRBD1
V: TRBV19
J: TRBJ1-1
DNA: TGTGCCAGTAGTGTTGTACAGGGGGCAATTGAAGCTTTCTTT
CDR3: CASSVVQGAIEAFF

size: NA
D: TRBD2
V: TRBV4-1
J: TRBJ2-1
DNA: TGCGCCAGCAGCCAAGATAGTAGCGGGGGGTTCAATGAGCAGTTCTTC
CDR3: CASSQDSSGGFNEQFF

size: NA
D: TRBD2
V: TRBV11-2
J: TRBJ2-7
DNA: TGTGCCAGCAGCAACTTGCGGACTAGCGGGGGGGAGCAGTACTTC
CDR3: CASSNLRTSGGEQYF

size: NA
D: TRBD1
V: TRBV19
J: TRBJ1-5
DNA: TGTGCCAGTAGTACTCGACAGACAGGGACCTACAATCAGCCCCAGCATTTT
CDR3: CASSTRQTGTYNQPQHF

size: NA
D: TRBD1
V: TRBV19
J: TRBJ2-7
DNA: TGTGCCAGTAGTCTCACCCCGGGACAGGGCTACGAGCAGTACTTC
CDR3: CASSLTPGQGYEQYF

size: NA
D: NA
V: TRBV5-8
J: TRBJ1-5
DNA: TGTGCCAGCAGCTTGGAAGGGGCGCGGATTCAGCCCCAGCATTTT
CDR3: CASSLEGARIQPQHF

size: NA
D: TRBD1
V: TRBV11-3
J: TRBJ1-5
DNA: TGTGCCAGCAGCTGGGACAGTAGCAATCAGCCCCAGCATTTT
CDR3: CASSWDSSNQPQHF

size: NA
D: TRBD2
V: TRBV4-1
J: TRBJ2-7
DNA: TGCGCCAGCAGCCGGGGGACTAGCGGGGGAGGGTACGAGCAGTACTTC
CDR3: CASSRGTSGGGYEQYF

size: NA
D: NA
V: TRBV6-1
J: TRBJ2-1
DNA: TGTGCCAGCAGTAGGGGTCCGAGGGGGTACAATGAGCAGTTCTTC
CDR3: CASSRGPRGYNEQFF